What follows is one T cell receptor (beta chain) and its context. This CDR3 spans 15 amino acids. These data belong to a study of cytomegalovirus exposure and HLA in healthy donors. The PCR used 60 Vbeta and 13 Jbeta primers. Only in-frame clones appear in the TCRdb table, and some are missing; sequencing was by immunoSEQ multiplex PCR. The table lists under 200,000 clones, roughly four fifths of them singletons. The sample was PBMCs. The source of this sequence is a man aged 55 to 70 in good health and CMV-seronegative. The V call is TRBV21-1, the J call TRBJ2-2; the DNA was not compared with TRBD2, the D call given in the table. TRBV21-1 is shown as a pseudogene. CDR3 protein: CASFHFPIRTGELFF. CDR3 coding DNA: TGTGCCAGCTTCCATTTTCCAATTCGGACCGGGGAGCTGTTTTTT.